This T cell receptor (beta chain) appears in the sequencing data of a study of post-analysis software for immune sequencing data. Study in general: Disease courses included relapsing-remitting, secondary progressive and progressive-relapsing multiple sclerosis. Points from the study as a whole: Controls showed lower frequencies than patients for roughly five TRBV segments, and TRBV5-6, TRBV5-1 and TRBV20-1 were among these.

Researchers reported that TCR beta cDNA libraries carried unique molecular identifiers. Hundreds of thousands of cDNA molecules came from 1 to 10 million T cells. TCRdb fed the PCR reads into MiXCR, producing one record per CDR3 protein. The data hold 740,000 or so distinct CDR3 sequences, with about 57% observed a single time. With respect to this clonotype: What it binds is not known.

V dropped 3 bases and J dropped 5 bases, with 17 bases sitting between them. Germline V CDR1 and CDR2: SGHRS, YFSETQ. The CDR3 is 15 amino acids. The clonotype was recovered from a girl aged 10 to 17 with multiple sclerosis. Source material: blood. The V call is TRBV5-1, the J call TRBJ1-2; D is undetermined. The CDR3 loop is CASSSGRGVDYGYTF. The CDR3 DNA follows: TGCGCCAGCAGCTCGGGTCGTGGGGTTGATTATGGCTACACCTTC.